This T cell receptor beta chain originates from a study of human T cells and chemical hapten exposure (dated by TCRdb to the early 2020s). In the study overall: For sensitization, 2% DPC in acetone was applied to an approximately 2 cm by approximately 2 cm area of upper inner arm skin. Libraries were pooled for sequencing, and per-sample TCR yields varied mainly because of small differences in library volumes within the pool. Twenty-nine alopecia patients gave blood for TCR sequencing at one to four time points (pre-sensitization, 2, 6 and 24 weeks). Patch testing was done on the upper back using Finn chambers containing 0.01% DPC, and results were scored after 6 days according to International Contact Dermatitis Research Group standards. In alopecia patients, the study followed how the peripheral blood TCR repertoire changed in vivo over primary and secondary sensitization to diphenylcyclopropenone (DPC), a hapten. Weekly therapeutic DPC doses were additionally applied to the scalp of patients throughout the roughly 25-week study period. Blood was sampled from patients pre-sensitization (week 0) and at 2, 6 and about 24 weeks after DPC sensitization. The patient cohort, mostly female, included alopecia areata with under or over 50% scalp involvement, alopecia totalis and alopecia universalis. Study-wide findings and limitations: Because every patient had alopecia, a presumed autoimmune disease, the patients' immune response might differ from that of healthy individuals. The number of TCRs above 1 in 1000 frequency did not change with DPC sensitization; there was no evidence of global repertoire structure alterations. Significantly more large CDR3 similarity clusters were formed by expanded TCRs than by pre-sensitization or healthy control sets, consistent with antigen-driven responses. Repeated subsampling changed both the strength of the expansion versus patch-test correlation and the threshold at which that correlation became significant. The number of PT1 expanded TCRs positively correlated with patch test score, significant at thresholds 8, 16 and 32 but not 4.

This clonotype was observed many times. It has no known antigen specificity. No quality values exist for individual bases; no much larger clone is one base distant. Library creation used RACE. The data were produced on a NextSeq 500. During library preparation, unique molecular identifiers were attached to individual cDNA molecules so that TCRs could be counted in a quantitative, reproducible way. Each blood RNA sample was used to sequence both TCR alpha and TCR beta chains. Under the source paper's analysis protocol: Samples had a median of roughly 87,000 TCRs, with a range from 23,224 to 690,600. V, J and CDR3 annotation of the TCR reads was carried out using the Decombinator software suite. For PS versus PT1 abundance plots, all samples were subsampled to the same number of TCRs (28,000). TCRs were defined as expanded if absent before sensitization and observed at least eight times at the 2-week time point. TCRdb passed the public sequencing reads through fastp at Q25 and MiXCR, retaining productive beta sequences. Under each unique CDR3 protein, matching rows form one entry showing the most common genes and DNA. TCRdb's processing, not the study's, gives the V and J calls here. The sample table holds 180,000 or so distinct CDR3 sequences, of which around 22% were seen once. The biggest ten clones account for 6.7% of the sample.

Reading the label with the study, this specimen's time point is: patch test 1, 2 weeks after DPC sensitization. What this sample's treatment or condition label stands for: therapeutic diphenylcyclopropenone sensitization with weekly scalp DPC. At every patch-test visit, the blood draw took place before the patch test was put on. Eligible patients were aged 18 to 70, diagnosed with alopecia, deemed suitable for DPC therapy, and excluded if pregnant. Unfractionated whole blood was collected in Tempus Blood RNA tubes, and total RNA was extracted from that blood. The CDR3 runs 13 residues from the cysteine to the phenylalanine. The CDR3 DNA has 39 bases and is translated from base 1. CDR1 KGHSH and CDR2 LQKENI were looked up in the germline V gene. V sheds 3 bases and J sheds 8 bases, leaving 13 bases between their ends.

The sequence was collected from a woman between 45 and 60 years old with alopecia areata. Some clones in this sample may be carry-over from other donors' samples. The material sequenced was whole blood, taken in connection with sensitization to the hapten diphenylcyclopropenone (DPC). The chain is made from TRBV18 and TRBJ1-2, with TRBD1 perhaps the D gene, on 6 matching bases. This receptor carries the CDR3 CASSPTGLDGYTF. In nucleotides, the sequence is TGTGCCAGCTCACCCACAGGGTTGGACGGCTACACCTTC.